This record covers a single T cell receptor (beta chain). Its antigen is still unknown. These data are taken from a study of beta chain features in type 1 diabetes. Broader study findings: Whether HLA type influences TCRB rearrangement remained unresolved here.

The whole isolated RNA underwent reverse transcription, so sequencing captured expressed TCRB transcripts. Assay used: immunoSEQ multiplex PCR; TCRdb lists only in-frame clones, some missing. The table has 300,000 to 350,000 clones, approximately 14% seen once. The clonotype originates from a man aged 25-45 years in good health. Sequenced material: central memory CD4+ T cells from blood.

CDR3 sequence reads: CASSSPRRGGEQFF. The CDR3 bases are TGTGCCAGCAGCTCGCCCCGGAGGGGGGGCGAGCAGTTCTTC. V and J are TRBV7-2 and TRBJ2-1, with D possibly matching TRBD2 (7 bases). The CDR3 length is 14 residues. The V end was cut by 4 bases, the J end by 10 bases, with 17 bases between. The germline gives CDR1 SGHTA, CDR2 FQGNSA.